One sample yielded the 20 T cell receptor beta chains listed below, sequenced in a study of T cells in localized non-small cell lung cancer. Clones were read by immunoSEQ multiplex PCR, and TCRdb kept only the in-frame ones, dropping some. The data contain around 1,500 clones, around 22% of them seen just once; the ten biggest clones take up more than 9.5%. Here the sequenced sample was normal lung tissue next to the tumor, taken before any cancer treatment. Receptors were obtained from a woman aged 35-70 years with stage I lung adenocarcinoma.

This clone was counted a few times. The V and J genes are TRBV6-7 and TRBJ1-2, with a tentative D call TRBD1 (6 bases). TRBV6-7 is given ORF status, its function remaining uncertain. CDR3 length: 11 amino acids. Trimming pared 6 bases from V and 5 bases from J, leaving 7 bases between. CDR3 loop: CASRQGYGYTF. The CDR3 DNA sequence: TGTGCCAGCAGGCAGGGGTATGGCTACACCTTC.

The CDR3 loop reads CASSPGQGRYTF. The CDR3 DNA reads TGTGCCAGCAGTCCGGGACAGGGACGCTACACCTTC. The chain recombines TRBV6-8 with TRBJ1-2; 9 bases are shared with TRBD1. Trimming at V came to 5 bases and at J to 9 bases, leaving 4 bases not matched to a gene. The CDR3 has 12 residues. Germline CDR1 MNHGY, CDR2 SAAAGT.

The chain is built from TRBV6-8 and TRBJ2-3; 12 bases align to TRBD2. With 5 bases clipped from V and 5 bases from J, the junction kept 11 bases outside the gene matches. Per the germline V gene, CDR1 is MNHGY and CDR2 is SAAAGT. The CDR3 has 17 amino acids. The CDR3 DNA reads TGTGCCAGCAGTAGCCCCTCTAGCGGGAGGGCCATAGATACGCAGTATTTT. Amino acid sequence: CASSSPSSGRAIDTQYF.

This clone is judged large (0.1 to 1%). The rearrangement uses TRBV18 and TRBJ2-7, with D unresolved. Trimming removed 3 bases at V and 6 bases at J, with 12 bases between. The germline V gene has CDR1 KGHSH and CDR2 LQKENI. The CDR3 length is 13 residues. CDR3 sequence (DNA): TGTGCCAGCTCACCCCTGCCTCTGGGCGAGCAGTACTTC. Protein: CASSPLPLGEQYF.

The gene calls are TRBV6-8 and TRBJ1-4; D not certain. Germline CDR1 and CDR2: MNHGY and SAAAGT. V was cut by 6 bases and J by 8 bases, with 19 bases left in between. CDR3 length: 15 residues. DNA for the CDR3: TGTGCCAGCAGGCGGGGTCTCGACCGTGGGGAAAAACTGTTTTTT. Its translation is CASRRGLDRGEKLFF.

The chain joins TRBV11-3 to TRBJ2-2; D not resolved. CDR1 SGHNT and CDR2 YENEEA come from the germline V gene. The CDR3 extends over 14 amino acids. Between the trimmed V and J ends, which lost 2 bases and 1 base, there was a span of 5 bases. CDR3 region: CASSLRGNTGELFF. CDR3 nucleotides: TGTGCCAGCAGCTTAAGAGGGAACACCGGGGAGCTGTTTTTT.

This clone was counted a few times. The chain uses TRBV11-3 and TRBJ2-5; no firm D call. The V end was cut by 0 bases, the J end by 3 bases, with 8 bases between. Germline V lookup: CDR1 SGHNT, CDR2 YENEEA. The CDR3 consists of 14 residues. CDR3 sequence (DNA): TGTGCCAGCAGCTTAGAGTTCGGCAAAGAGACCCAGTACTTC. It yields the protein CASSLEFGKETQYF.

This clone was picked up a small number of times. V is TRBV18 and J is TRBJ2-1; D possibly corresponds to TRBD2 (5 bases). V was pared by 3 bases and J by 0 bases, with 9 bases between. CDR3 length: 15 residues. The germline V gene has CDR1 KGHSH and CDR2 LQKENI. The CDR3 sequence is CASSPAGSSYNEQFF. CDR3 DNA sequence: TGTGCCAGCTCACCCGCGGGTAGCTCCTACAATGAGCAGTTCTTC.

This clone has more than one count but fewer than ten. This chain's CDR3 is CASKIGTGPYNEQFF. The CDR3 coding sequence is TGTGCCAGCAAAATCGGGACAGGACCCTACAATGAGCAGTTCTTC. This sequence joins TRBV11-3 and TRBJ2-1, with TRBD1 identical over 8 bases. Trimming took 7 bases from V and 2 from J; bases not matched to a gene: 7. The CDR3 contains 15 residues. Germline assignment: CDR1 SGHNT and CDR2 YENEEA.

The chain carries TRBV19 and TRBJ1-1; D remains ambiguous. This CDR3 comprises 13 residues. Germline CDR1 is LNHDA and CDR2 is SQIVND (reference sequence). V lost 1 base and J 2 bases, leaving 5 bases between the germline ends. CDR3 in DNA: TGTGCCAGTAGTATAGGGGCCAACACTGAAGCTTTCTTT. This encodes CASSIGANTEAFF.

Judged by abundance, this clone is medium-sized. The chain recombines TRBV6-8 with TRBJ1-6; 7 nucleotides align to TRBD1. This CDR3 region has 16 residues. The J segment lost 7 bases and the V segment lost 6 bases, leaving 12 bases of the junction unmatched. CDR1 is MNHGY and CDR2 is SAAAGT in the germline V gene. CDR3 nucleotides: TGTGCCAGCAGCCTCCCTAGAGGGGGCGAGAATTCACCCCTCCACTTT. Translation: CASSLPRGGENSPLHF.

This chain connects TRBV19 to TRBJ2-2; 8 bases are a match to TRBD1. The CDR3 is 17 residues long. CDR1 and CDR2 (germline): LNHDA, SQIVND (reference sequence). With 5 bases clipped from V and 4 bases from J, the junction kept 12 bases outside the gene matches. CDR3 DNA: TGTGCCAGTAGTCGACGCGGCAGGGGGCCTACCACCGGGGAGCTGTTTTTT. Its translation is CASSRRGRGPTTGELFF.

The V gene is TRBV29-1, the J gene TRBJ1-2, with no clear D. Per germline, CDR1 SQVTM and CDR2 ANQGSEA. Trimming took 6 bases from V and 6 from J, leaving 17 bases between them. The CDR3 is 13 amino acids. CDR3 sequence reads: CSVQTRRENGYTF. In DNA, the CDR3 is TGCAGCGTCCAGACTCGAAGGGAGAATGGCTACACCTTC.

This chain joins TRBV5-1 and TRBJ1-2; TRBD1 agrees at 11 bases. J lost 8 bases, V lost 6 bases, and 12 bases had no gene match. The CDR3 length is 15 residues. Germline assignment: CDR1 SGHRS and CDR2 YFSETQ. CDR3 amino acids: CASTTGTGGSDGYTF. The DNA for the CDR3 is TGCGCCAGCACAACCGGGACAGGGGGATCTGACGGCTACACCTTC. Combining the CDR3 with reference TRBV5-1 and TRBJ1-2 gives the whole variable domain KAGVTQTPRYLIKTRGQQVTLSCSPISGHRSVSWYQQTPGQGLQFLFEYFSETQRNKGNFPGRFSGRQFSNSRSEMNVSTLELGDSALYLCASTTGTGGSDGYTFGSGTRLTVV.

This clone is large by share. The V and J genes are TRBV11-3 and TRBJ2-2; 14 positions match TRBD2. V trimming: 5 bases; J trimming: 7 bases; junction bases outside the gene matches: 6. The CDR3 contains 16 residues. The germline V gene has CDR1 SGHNT and CDR2 YENEEA. CDR3 DNA sequence: TGTGCCAGCAGCACGGGACTAGCGGGAGTAGGCGGGGAGCTGTTTTTT. As protein: CASSTGLAGVGGELFF. Filled out from reference TRBV11-3 and TRBJ2-2, the complete variable domain reads EAGVVQSPRYKIIEKKQPVAFWCNPISGHNTLYWYLQNLGQGPELLIRYENEEAVDDSQLPKDRFSAERLKGVDSTLKIQPAELGDSAVYLCASSTGLAGVGGELFFGEGSRLTVL.

By share, this clone ranks as medium-sized. The genes are TRBV9 and TRBJ1-4; maybe TRBD1 (5 bases). The CDR3 is 13 residues long. Trimming took 3 bases from V and 10 from J, leaving 13 bases between them. The germline gives CDR1 SGDLS, CDR2 YYNGEE. The CDR3 reads CASSARDGGKLFF. The DNA for the CDR3 is TGTGCCAGCAGCGCCCGGGACGGGGGAAAACTGTTTTTT.

Judged by abundance, this clone is medium-sized (0.01 to 0.1%). The V gene is TRBV11-3, the J gene TRBJ2-1, with 9 nucleotides matching TRBD2. V lost 1 base to trimming and J lost 6 bases; unmatched junction nucleotides: 4. From germline, CDR1 is SGHNT and CDR2 YENEEA. This CDR3 contains 15 residues. The CDR3 DNA follows: TGTGCCAGCAGCTTAGTCGTGACTAGCGGCAATGAGCAGTTCTTC. This translates into CASSLVVTSGNEQFF.

The table lists this clone with a few counts. V gene TRBV11-3 combines with J gene TRBJ1-4; TRBD1 aligns across 9 bases. V shed 4 bases, J shed 7 bases, and the junction held 7 bases outside the gene matches. CDR1 SGHNT and CDR2 YENEEA come from the germline V gene. The CDR3 extends over 15 amino acids. CDR3: CASSSSQGAGEKLFF. Written as DNA, the CDR3 is TGTGCCAGCAGCTCATCACAGGGGGCAGGTGAAAAACTGTTTTTT.

The chain employs TRBV12-5 and TRBJ2-1; no clear D. Trimming shortened V by 0 bases and J by 8 bases, and 11 bases separated the two germline ends. Germline V CDR1 and CDR2: LGHNT, FRNRAP. The CDR3 loop spans 14 amino acids. The CDR3 region has the DNA TGTGCTAGTGGTTTGGTACTCGTAGGTGATGAGCAGTTCTTC. Protein product: CASGLVLVGDEQFF.

This clone was counted between two and nine times. The rearrangement links TRBV6-8 to TRBJ2-3; D is unresolved. Germline V gives CDR1 MNHGY, CDR2 SAAAGT. Trimming took 5 bases from V and 4 from J, leaving 7 bases between them. There are 12 residues in the CDR3. The CDR3 loop is CASSPRADTQYF. CDR3 bases: TGTGCCAGCAGTCCCCGGGCAGATACGCAGTATTTT.